The 26 T cell receptor beta chains below come from one sample, sequenced in a study of shared clonotypes between healthy human individuals. Naive CD8 cells were CD45RO-negative, positively selected for CCR7, excluding terminally differentiated effector memory CD45RA+ cells. TCRdb's table, derived via immunoSEQ multiplex PCR, lists solely in-frame clones and lacks some. The table includes 1.5 million to 2.5 million clones, roughly 95% detected once. Sequences were obtained from naive CD8+ T cells sorted from blood. These receptors all stem from a man between 18 and 29 years old in good health.

The chain combines TRBV29-1 with TRBJ2-6; a weak D match, TRBD1 (5 bases). The V end lost 7 bases, the J end lost 0 bases, and 13 bases lay between the germline ends. The CDR3 has 15 amino acids. Germline CDR1 SQVTM, CDR2 ANQGSEA. In DNA form, the CDR3 reads TGCAGCGCCCTACAGGTTCGCTCTGGGGCCAACGTCCTGACTTTC. Amino acids: CSALQVRSGANVLTF.

The chain carries TRBV13 and TRBJ2-1, with 14 bases fitting TRBD2. The CDR3 runs to 17 residues. V dropped 6 bases and J dropped 9; count of bases not matched to a gene: 13. Germline CDR1 reads PRHDT; CDR2 reads FYEKMQ (reference sequence). Here the CDR3 reads CASRSDLTSGGAGEQFF. In DNA, the CDR3 is TGTGCCAGCAGATCCGACTTGACTAGCGGGGGGGCCGGTGAGCAGTTCTTC.

This chain joins TRBV4-1 and TRBJ1-5, with 7 positions matching TRBD1. Germline V gene sequence: CDR1 MGHRA, CDR2 YSYEKL. The CDR3 totals 14 residues. Unmatched junction bases numbered 3, after V lost 3 bases and J lost 4 bases. The CDR3 protein is CASSQGQLNQPQHF. The CDR3 region has the DNA TGCGCCAGCAGCCAGGGACAGTTAAATCAGCCCCAGCATTTT.

V and J are TRBV28 and TRBJ2-7, with D possibly matching TRBD1 (6 bases). The V gene lost 5 bases and the J gene lost 1 base, with 12 bases spanning the gap. Germline CDR1 reads MDHEN; CDR2 reads SYDVKM. This CDR3 is 14 amino acids long. Here the CDR3 reads CASSKTGTSYEQYF. The CDR3 coding sequence is TGTGCCAGCAGTAAGACGGGGACATCCTACGAGCAGTACTTC. Using reference TRBV28 and TRBJ2-7 for the parts outside the CDR3, the full variable domain is DVKVTQSSRYLVKRTGEKVFLECVQDMDHENMFWYRQDPGLGLRLIYFSYDVKMKEKGDIPEGYSVSREKKERFSLILESASTNQTSMYLCASSKTGTSYEQYFGPGTRLTVT.

The CDR3 DNA reads TGTGCCAGTAGTACCCTAGCGGGGGGCGAGCAGTACTTC. Its protein product is CASSTLAGGEQYF. The V call is TRBV19, the J call TRBJ2-7; 11 bases map to TRBD2. Germline assignment: CDR1 LNHDA and CDR2 SQIVND (reference sequence). Unmatched junction bases numbered 2, after V lost 4 bases and J lost 6 bases. The CDR3 is made up of 13 amino acids.

V gene TRBV7-2 combines with J gene TRBJ2-7; possibly TRBD2 for D (6 bases). This CDR3 contains 16 residues. Germline V gene data show CDR1 as SGHTA and CDR2 as FQGNSA. The V end was cut by 2 bases, the J end by 3 bases, with 17 bases between. CDR3 region: CASSLSTSMGDYEQYF. For the CDR3, the DNA is TGTGCCAGCAGCTTATCCACTAGCATGGGGGACTACGAGCAGTACTTC.

This chain joins TRBV5-4 and TRBJ2-7, with 9 bases aligning to TRBD1. The CDR3 is 14 residues long. From germline, CDR1 is SGHNT and CDR2 YYREEE (reference sequence). Trimming took 6 bases from V and 3 from J; bases not matched to a gene: 7. CDR3 DNA sequence: TGTGCCAGCAAACCGGGACAGGGACTCTACGAGCAGTACTTC. Its translation is CASKPGQGLYEQYF.

The gene calls are TRBV4-1 and TRBJ1-1; the match to TRBD1 covers 7 bases. The CDR3 length is 15 residues. Germline CDR1 is MGHRA and CDR2 is YSYEKL. Trimming at V came to 5 bases and at J to 3 bases, leaving 9 bases not matched to a gene. In nucleotides, the CDR3 is TGCGCCAGCAGCTCGAGGGGGCAACTAGACACTGAAGCTTTCTTT. As protein: CASSSRGQLDTEAFF.

About this clone itself: Other DNA variants within this sample encode the same CDR3. The chain has TRBV27 and TRBJ2-1; no firm D call. The germline V and J ends were trimmed by 2 bases and 1 base, with 9 bases remaining between them. The CDR3 is made up of 15 amino acids. CDR1 MNHEY and CDR2 SMNVEV come from the germline V gene (reference sequence). As DNA, the CDR3 is TGTGCCAGCAGTTTAATCCTACCGTCCTACAATGAGCAGTTCTTC. It codes for CASSLILPSYNEQFF.

The chain uses TRBV5-6 and TRBJ2-7, with D possibly TRBD2 on 5 matching bases. Germline V gene sequence: CDR1 SGHDT, CDR2 YYEEEE. This CDR3 region has 13 residues. V was shortened by 4 bases and J by 4 bases, with 12 bases between the two germline ends. Here the CDR3 reads CASSMGSLYEQYF. DNA of the CDR3: TGTGCCAGCAGCATGGGGAGCCTTTACGAGCAGTACTTC.

Details on this clone: Different DNA sequences within this sample yield the same CDR3. This chain uses TRBV7-2 with TRBJ2-3; D uncertain. The V end was cut by 1 base, the J end by 3 bases, with 8 bases between. The CDR3 contains 14 residues. CDR1 SGHTA and CDR2 FQGNSA come from the germline V gene. In DNA, the CDR3 is TGTGCCAGCAGCTTAGTTGGCGGAACAGATACGCAGTATTTT. Its translation: CASSLVGGTDTQYF.

The chain couples TRBV30 to TRBJ1-6, with 7 bases that match TRBD1. This CDR3 is 13 amino acids long. V was pared by 8 bases and J by 9 bases, with 10 bases of the junction left unmatched. Per germline, CDR1 GTSNPN and CDR2 SVGIG (reference sequence). The CDR3 region is CATSTGPGSPLHF. The CDR3 region has the DNA TGTGCCACTTCGACAGGGCCAGGTTCACCCCTCCACTTT.

This clone was seen only once. The chain couples TRBV27 to TRBJ1-1; a weak D match, TRBD1 (5 bases). The CDR3 runs to 14 residues. Between the trimmed V and J ends, which lost 2 bases and 4 bases, there was a span of 11 bases. Germline V gene sequence: CDR1 MNHEY, CDR2 SMNVEV (reference sequence). CDR3 DNA sequence: TGTGCCAGCAGTTTAGTGGGGGGGTCCACTGAAGCTTTCTTT. It yields the protein CASSLVGGSTEAFF.

J is TRBJ2-3 and V is TRBV9, with 10 bases identical to TRBD2. The CDR3 is 16 residues long. CDR1 and CDR2 (germline): SGDLS, YYNGEE. V shed 0 bases and J 3 bases; nucleotides not matched to a gene: 4. Here the CDR3 reads CASSVAASGRTDTQYF. In nucleotides, the CDR3 is TGTGCCAGCAGCGTAGCCGCTAGCGGGAGAACAGATACGCAGTATTTT.

The chain carries TRBV10-3 and TRBJ2-7; D may be TRBD1 or TRBD2 (5 bases each). The V gene's germline CDR1 is ENHRY and CDR2 SYGVKD. Trimming removed 10 bases at V and 4 bases at J, with 14 bases between. The CDR3 runs to 12 residues. The CDR3 is CATREPEYEQYF. The CDR3 DNA reads as TGTGCCACCAGGGAGCCCGAATACGAGCAGTACTTC.

The chain joins TRBV9 to TRBJ1-5; D call uncertain. The CDR3 contains 14 residues. Trimming removed 0 bases at V and 5 bases at J, with 9 bases between. Germline V lookup: CDR1 SGDLS, CDR2 YYNGEE. CDR3 protein: CASSVAGYDQPQHF. DNA of the CDR3: TGTGCCAGCAGCGTAGCTGGGTATGATCAGCCCCAGCATTTT.

The CDR3 spells CASSEIYREVAGANVLTF. CDR3 sequence (DNA): TGTGCCAGCAGTGAAATCTACAGGGAAGTGGCGGGGGCCAACGTCCTGACTTTC. The gene calls are TRBV6-1 and TRBJ2-6, with D maybe TRBD1 (6 bases). CDR3 size: 18 residues. CDR1 is MNHNS, CDR2 SASEGT, per germline. Trimming took off 2 bases at V and 4 bases at J, with 18 bases between the two ends.

V is TRBV7-9 and J is TRBJ1-1; 8 nucleotides align to TRBD1. Germline assignment: CDR1 SEHNR and CDR2 FQNEAQ (reference sequence). The CDR3 contains 13 residues. V shed 5 bases, J shed 4 bases, and the junction held 3 bases outside the gene matches. In nucleotides, the CDR3 is TGTGCCAGCAGCCGGACAGGGAGCACTGAAGCTTTCTTT. Translating gives CASSRTGSTEAFF.

V and J are TRBV7-3 and TRBJ2-7; maybe TRBD2 (6 bases). The V gene lost 1 base and the J gene lost 5 bases, with 21 bases spanning the gap. Germline assignment: CDR1 SGHTA and CDR2 FQGTGA. CDR3 length: 17 amino acids. The CDR3 loop reads CASSLIPGPKGLHEQYF. The CDR3 nucleotides read TGTGCCAGCAGCTTAATCCCGGGACCGAAGGGACTCCACGAGCAGTACTTC.

V gene TRBV29-1 combines with J gene TRBJ1-2; 8 bases are shared with TRBD1. The CDR3 runs 13 residues. V gave up 3 bases and J gave up 5 bases; unmatched junction bases: 5. Germline V gene sequence: CDR1 SQVTM, CDR2 ANQGSEA. Written as DNA, the CDR3 is TGCAGCGTTGAGGCCGGGACAGGATATGGCTACACCTTC. It specifies CSVEAGTGYGYTF.

The chain recombines TRBV9 with TRBJ2-7, with D possibly TRBD2 on 6 matching bases. The ends were cut back, 4 bases at V and 6 bases at J, with 11 bases in the middle. The CDR3 covers 12 residues. From germline, CDR1 is SGDLS and CDR2 YYNGEE. CDR3 residues: CASSPPGGEQYF. DNA for the CDR3: TGTGCCAGCAGCCCCCCCGGGGGCGAGCAGTACTTC.

The J gene is TRBJ2-1, the V gene TRBV4-3, with D perhaps TRBD1 or TRBD2 (5 bases each). CDR3 length: 12 amino acids. The V end lost 8 bases, the J end lost 9 bases, and 14 bases lay between the germline ends. CDR1 and CDR2 (germline): LGHNA, YSLEER. The CDR3 coding sequence is TGCGCCAGCTCAAGTTCCGGGACTGAGCAGTTCTTC. It encodes CASSSSGTEQFF.

The chain joins TRBV9 to TRBJ1-4; tentative D call: TRBD1 (6 bases). This CDR3 is 14 amino acids long. Germline V CDR1 and CDR2: SGDLS, YYNGEE. V shed 4 bases and J shed 7 bases, with 14 bases lying between them. CDR3 loop: CASSPGGGSEKLFF. Here the CDR3 DNA reads TGTGCCAGCAGCCCCGGCGGGGGCAGTGAAAAACTGTTTTTT.

The chain uses TRBV28 and TRBJ1-2; D remains unclear. The CDR3 consists of 13 residues. Germline CDR1 MDHEN, CDR2 SYDVKM. Trimming took 2 bases from V and 10 from J, leaving 14 bases between them. CDR3 sequence reads: CASSLGWNTVYTF. CDR3 nucleotides: TGTGCCAGCAGTTTAGGATGGAACACTGTCTACACCTTC.

The chain combines TRBV7-9 with TRBJ2-7; D is undetermined. Germline assignment: CDR1 SEHNR and CDR2 FQNEAQ (reference sequence). Trimming took 4 bases from V and 9 from J, leaving 10 bases between them. The CDR3 is 11 amino acids. The chain's CDR3 is CASSSVDGQYF. In nucleotides, the CDR3 is TGTGCCAGCAGCTCTGTGGACGGGCAGTACTTC.

V usage is TRBV19 and J usage is TRBJ2-7, with D uncertain. Trimming shortened V by 4 bases and J by 2 bases, and 12 bases separated the two germline ends. CDR3 length: 14 residues. Germline V lookup: CDR1 LNHDA, CDR2 SQIVND (reference sequence). CDR3 coding DNA: TGTGCCAGTAGTACGGGCTCTTATCCCTACGAGCAGTACTTC. Protein: CASSTGSYPYEQYF. Filled out from reference TRBV19 and TRBJ2-7, the complete variable domain reads DGGITQSPKYLFRKEGQNVTLSCEQNLNHDAMYWYRQDPGQGLRLIYYSQIVNDFQKGDIAEGYSVSREKKESFPLTVTSAQKNPTAFYLCASSTGSYPYEQYFGPGTRLTVT.